This is a list of T cell receptor beta chains from one sample in a study of T cells after yellow fever vaccination. TCRdb called the 5' RACE reads again in MiXCR, with one record for every CDR3 protein. The sample has hundreds of thousands of distinct CDR3 sequences, 15% to 20% seen once. Sequences were derived from PBMCs, sampled 15 days after the yellow fever booster vaccination. Receptors were obtained from a man under 40 who received the YFV17D yellow fever vaccine. Each CDR3 is given with its conserved first and last residue. The D gene is left open where the match is weak. Size tells how often a clone was seen (once, few, many) or the class of an expanded clone, and some rows leave it out.

TRBV20-1	TRBD2	.	TRBJ2-1	TGCAGTGCTAGAGATGAGTCAAGCGGGAGCTCCTACAATGAGCAGTTCTTC	CSARDESSGSSYNEQFF
TRBV27	TRBD2	.	TRBJ2-2	TGTGCCAGCAGTTTATATGGGACTAGCGGCACCGGGGAGCTGTTTTTT	CASSLYGTSGTGELFF
TRBV5-1	TRBD2	many	TRBJ2-7	TGCGCCAGCAGCTCTGGCGGGAGTAATCGTCGGTACGAGCAGTACTTC	CASSSGGSNRRYEQYF
TRBV15	.	.	TRBJ2-3	TGTGCCACCAGCAGAGAAGGTGTCGATGGAACAGATACGCAGTATTTT	CATSREGVDGTDTQYF
TRBV24-1	TRBD1	.	TRBJ2-3	TGTGCCACCAGTGCAGACAGGGGGAGAGATACGCAGTATTTT	CATSADRGRDTQYF
TRBV4-3	.	many	TRBJ2-7	TGCGCCAGCAGCCAAGATGGGGACGAGCAGTACTTC	CASSQDGDEQYF
TRBV15	.	few	TRBJ2-3	TGTGCCACCAGCAGCGAACCGCCCGATACGCAGTATTTT	CATSSEPPDTQYF
TRBV10-2	TRBD1	.	TRBJ2-2	TGCGCCGGGGCGACAGGGTTGGGGACCGGGGAGCTGTTTTTT	CAGATGLGTGELFF
TRBV20-1	TRBD2	few	TRBJ2-1	TGCAGTGCTAGAGCTCGCCGGACTAGCGGGAGGATTGCCTACAATGAGCAGTTCTTC	CSARARRTSGRIAYNEQFF
TRBV20-1	.	.	TRBJ2-3	TGCAGTGCTATGGGCACAGATACGCAGTATTTT	CSAMGTDTQYF
TRBV7-2	.	.	TRBJ2-5	TGTGCCAGCAGCCACCTTAGGCGTCGAGAGACCCAGTACTTC	CASSHLRRRETQYF
TRBV4-2	.	few	TRBJ2-3	TGTGCCAGCAGCCAAATAGCAACAGGACGTACAGATACGCAGTATTTT	CASSQIATGRTDTQYF
TRBV10-3	.	.	TRBJ2-7	TGTGCCATCAGTGACGCGCTAGATTCCTACGAGCAGTACTTC	CAISDALDSYEQYF
TRBV24-1	.	few	TRBJ2-5	TGTGCCACCAGTGATTGGAGGGGGGAGACCCAGTACTTC	CATSDWRGETQYF
TRBV20-1	.	.	TRBJ2-2	TGCAGTGCTAGACTCCCCGGGCTCAAGAACGGGGAGCTGTTTTTT	CSARLPGLKNGELFF
TRBV9	.	few	TRBJ2-7	TGTGCCAGCAGCGTAAAAGGGTCAGGGGAGCAGTACTTC	CASSVKGSGEQYF
TRBV20-1	.	few	TRBJ2-7	TGCAGTGCTAGAGGAACGACGGGAGCCAACGAGCAGTACTTC	CSARGTTGANEQYF
TRBV7-9	TRBD2	.	TRBJ2-1	TGTGCCAGCACCGTACTAGCGGGAGGGCCCTACAATGAGCAGTTCTTC	CASTVLAGGPYNEQFF
TRBV7-9	.	.	TRBJ2-5	TGTGCCAGCAGCTTAGACAGTTCCGAGACCCAGTACTTC	CASSLDSSETQYF
TRBV20-1	TRBD1	.	TRBJ2-7	TGCAGTGCCCAACAGGGGCTCCCCTACGAGCAGTACTTC	CSAQQGLPYEQYF
TRBV7-2	TRBD2	few	TRBJ2-1	TGTGCCAGCAGCTTAGTTGCCCTAGCGGGATCCTACAATGAGCAGTTCTTC	CASSLVALAGSYNEQFF
TRBV6-5	.	.	TRBJ2-1	TGTGCCAGCAGTTACTCGGCCAGGCCTTCCTACAATGAGCAGTTCTTC	CASSYSARPSYNEQFF
TRBV10-3	.	few	TRBJ2-5	TGTGCCATCAGTGGGGTGGCCCAAGAGACCCAGTACTTC	CAISGVAQETQYF
TRBV10-1	.	few	TRBJ2-6	TGCGCCAGCAGTGAGGGGTTTGGGGCCAACGTCCTGACTTTC	CASSEGFGANVLTF
TRBV3-1	TRBD2	few	TRBJ2-1	TGTGCCAGCACCTACCTGGGAGGGGAGCAGTTCTTC	CASTYLGGEQFF
TRBV20-1	.	.	TRBJ2-2	TGCAGTGCTCGATACTCCTGGGGCGGGGAGCTGTTTTTT	CSARYSWGGELFF
TRBV20-1	.	few	TRBJ2-3	TGCAGTGCTAGTCCCGGTAGCGGAGGCACAGATACGCAGTATTTT	CSASPGSGGTDTQYF
TRBV7-2	.	.	TRBJ2-7	TGTGCCAGCAGCTTAGTGACTAGGAGTGAGCAGTACTTC	CASSLVTRSEQYF
TRBV12-3/TRBV12-4	TRBD2	.	TRBJ2-1	TGTGCCAGCAGTCCCCGCTCGGGAGGCCACAATGAGCAGTTCTTC	CASSPRSGGHNEQFF
TRBV20-1	.	.	TRBJ2-3	TGCAGTGCTCCCGCCGCGGGACGCACAGATACGCAGTATTTT	CSAPAAGRTDTQYF
TRBV5-1	TRBD2	few	TRBJ2-3	TGCGCCAGCAGCTTGATGTCTAGCGGGATGAGCACAGATACGCAGTATTTT	CASSLMSSGMSTDTQYF
TRBV6-1	TRBD2	few	TRBJ2-7	TGTGCCAGCAGTGACATAGCGGGAGGCGAGCAGTACTTC	CASSDIAGGEQYF
TRBV20-1	TRBD1	few	TRBJ2-7	TGCAGTGCCCCAGACAGGGTAGTTTCTTACGAGCAGTACTTC	CSAPDRVVSYEQYF
TRBV5-6	.	few	TRBJ2-7	TGTGCCAGCAGTCCAAGGACGAGTTTCTACGAGCAGTACTTC	CASSPRTSFYEQYF
TRBV5-1	TRBD2	.	TRBJ2-5	TGCGCCAGCCGCGGCAGCGGGAGAGAGACCCAGTACTTC	CASRGSGRETQYF
TRBV5-4	.	.	TRBJ2-3	TGTGCCAGCAGCTCTACTAGGCGCGAAAGAGATACGCAGTATTTT	CASSSTRRERDTQYF
TRBV6-1	TRBD1	few	TRBJ2-3	TGTGCCAGCAGAACAGGGGGCGCCGTAGATACGCAGTATTTT	CASRTGGAVDTQYF
TRBV25-1	.	.	TRBJ2-5	TGTGCCAGCGGGTTACAGGGAGCCCAAGAGACCCAGTACTTC	CASGLQGAQETQYF